This T cell receptor beta chain was found in a study of OX40 agonist ivuxolimab in advanced cancers. CDR1 is MNHNY and CDR2 is SVGAGI in the germline V gene (reference sequence). Trimming cost V 6 bases and J 4 bases, with 16 bases left between them. There are 15 residues in the CDR3. Some clones are missing from TCRdb's copy, which holds only in-frame ones; the method was immunoSEQ multiplex PCR. The table shows 70,000 to 95,000 clones, with 75% to 90% occurring only once. The sample consisted of CD4+ or CD8+ T cells sorted from blood, taken in a trial of the OX40 agonist ivuxolimab. This chain joins TRBV6-6 and TRBJ2-1; a possible D gene is TRBD1 (6 bases). This TCR was recovered from an adult with an advanced solid tumor such as melanoma, head and neck, liver or kidney cancer. The CDR3 DNA reads TGTGCCAGCAGGAGACAGGAAAATACTTACAATGAGCAGTTCTTC. Protein: CASRRQENTYNEQFF.